This TCR beta chain was captured by sequencing in a study of siplizumab effects on memory and regulatory T cells. Study-wide points: A small minority of alloreactive clones were mapped to unstimulated subsets. The majority of clones, roughly 75-97% of proliferating CD4+ or CD8+ clones, lacked an assignable naive or memory phenotype.

In germline, CDR1 is SGHTA, CDR2 FQGNSA. V was clipped by 2 bases and J by 4 bases, with 8 bases between them. The CDR3 runs 13 residues. Generated by immunoSEQ multiplex PCR, the TCRdb table keeps only in-frame clones and is missing some. Counted here are some 120,000 clones, approximately 94% occurring once; the ten biggest clones make up 1.5% to 2%. Note on this clone: Its antigen remains unidentified.

The sample comprised non-Treg CD4+ T cells sorted from blood. V and J are TRBV7-2 and TRBJ1-2, with a possible D match to TRBD1 (6 bases). The sequence came from a human donor in good health. As DNA, the CDR3 is TGTGCCAGCAGCTTAACAGGGCCCTATGGCTACACCTTC. This sequence encodes CASSLTGPYGYTF. The variable domain in full, completed from reference TRBV7-2 and TRBJ1-2, reads GAGVSQSPSNKVTEKGKDVELRCDPISGHTALYWYRQSLGQGLEFLIYFQGNSAPDKSGLPSDRFSAERTGGSVSTLTIQRTQQEDSAVYLCASSLTGPYGYTFGSGTRLTVV.